The rows below give T cell receptor beta chains drawn from one sample of a study of T-cell reconstitution after alpha-beta-depleted transplantation in children. One entry per CDR3 protein results from TCRdb running MiXCR on the PCR reads. Among a few hundred thousand distinct CDR3 sequences listed, 13% were seen once. The material sequenced was PBMCs, mostly from graft donor cells, taken 360 days after TCRalphabeta/CD19-depleted stem cell transplant. Receptors were obtained from a male patient younger than 18 who had a stem cell transplant for acute myeloid leukemia, so the T cells may come from the graft donor. Both conserved end residues are part of each CDR3. Each record gives: V gene, clone size, D gene, J gene, CDR3 protein, CDR3 DNA. D genes are given only for firm matches. Only part of the rows carry a size: once, few, many, or a class if the clone is expanded.

V gene: TRBV5-1
clone size: -
D gene: -
J gene: TRBJ2-7
CDR3 protein: CASSLAGFRQYF
CDR3 DNA: TGCGCCAGCAGCTTGGCGGGGTTCCGGCAGTACTTC

V gene: TRBV16
clone size: -
D gene: TRBD2
J gene: TRBJ2-1
CDR3 protein: CASSQGGLAGSSYNEQFF
CDR3 DNA: TGTGCCAGCAGCCAGGGAGGACTAGCGGGAAGCTCCTACAATGAGCAGTTCTTC

V gene: TRBV6-6
clone size: -
D gene: -
J gene: TRBJ2-7
CDR3 protein: CASSYLAGYEQYF
CDR3 DNA: TGTGCCAGCAGTTACTTAGCAGGCTACGAGCAGTACTTC

V gene: TRBV12-3/TRBV12-4
clone size: -
D gene: TRBD2
J gene: TRBJ2-2
CDR3 protein: CASSRASGRVSGELFF
CDR3 DNA: TGTGCCAGCAGTAGGGCTAGCGGGAGAGTCTCCGGGGAGCTGTTTTTT

V gene: TRBV3-1
clone size: -
D gene: -
J gene: TRBJ2-7
CDR3 protein: CASSPFPLGQAYEQYF
CDR3 DNA: TGTGCCAGCAGCCCCTTTCCTTTGGGGCAAGCCTACGAGCAGTACTTC

V gene: TRBV7-8
clone size: few
D gene: -
J gene: TRBJ2-5
CDR3 protein: CASSFTRRETQYF
CDR3 DNA: TGTGCCAGCAGCTTCACTAGGAGAGAGACCCAGTACTTC

V gene: TRBV5-1
clone size: -
D gene: -
J gene: TRBJ1-2
CDR3 protein: CASSLEPGYYGYTF
CDR3 DNA: TGCGCCAGCAGCTTGGAACCGGGGTACTATGGCTACACCTTC

V gene: TRBV13
clone size: few
D gene: TRBD1
J gene: TRBJ1-2
CDR3 protein: CASSRGQGDYGYTF
CDR3 DNA: TGTGCCAGCAGCCGGGGACAGGGTGACTATGGCTACACCTTC

V gene: TRBV7-9
clone size: many
D gene: -
J gene: TRBJ2-1
CDR3 protein: CASSSLRGVNEQFF
CDR3 DNA: TGTGCCAGCAGCTCTCTTCGGGGAGTCAATGAGCAGTTCTTC

V gene: TRBV12-3/TRBV12-4
clone size: many
D gene: -
J gene: TRBJ2-5
CDR3 protein: CASSLGDQETQYF
CDR3 DNA: TGTGCCAGCAGTTTAGGGGACCAAGAGACCCAGTACTTC

V gene: TRBV7-2
clone size: -
D gene: TRBD2
J gene: TRBJ2-1
CDR3 protein: CASSRLAGGPNNEQFF
CDR3 DNA: TGTGCCAGCAGCCGTCTAGCGGGAGGGCCTAACAATGAGCAGTTCTTC

V gene: TRBV20-1
clone size: many
D gene: -
J gene: TRBJ2-1
CDR3 protein: CSASSTQGGNEQFF
CDR3 DNA: TGCAGTGCTAGCTCCACTCAGGGGGGCAATGAGCAGTTCTTC

V gene: TRBV3-1
clone size: few
D gene: -
J gene: TRBJ2-1
CDR3 protein: CASSQDGIRSSYNEQFF
CDR3 DNA: TGTGCCAGCAGCCAAGATGGGATCCGGAGCTCCTACAATGAGCAGTTCTTC

V gene: TRBV7-2
clone size: few
D gene: TRBD2
J gene: TRBJ2-5
CDR3 protein: CASSLVASGGLGTQYF
CDR3 DNA: TGTGCCAGCAGCTTAGTGGCTAGCGGGGGATTGGGGACCCAGTACTTC

V gene: TRBV4-3
clone size: few
D gene: TRBD1
J gene: TRBJ2-1
CDR3 protein: CASSQARDRGRSEQFF
CDR3 DNA: TGCGCCAGCAGCCAAGCCCGGGACAGGGGTAGGAGTGAGCAGTTCTTC

V gene: TRBV18
clone size: -
D gene: TRBD2
J gene: TRBJ2-3
CDR3 protein: CASSPLSGRGTDTQYF
CDR3 DNA: TGTGCCAGCTCACCCCTTAGCGGGAGAGGCACAGATACGCAGTATTTT

V gene: TRBV5-1
clone size: -
D gene: -
J gene: TRBJ1-2
CDR3 protein: CASSLKGAPANYGYTF
CDR3 DNA: TGCGCCAGCAGCCTCAAGGGTGCCCCAGCTAACTATGGCTACACCTTC

V gene: TRBV6-6
clone size: -
D gene: -
J gene: TRBJ1-2
CDR3 protein: CASSGRGSRGYTF
CDR3 DNA: TGTGCCAGCAGTGGTCGGGGCTCACGTGGCTACACCTTC

V gene: TRBV13
clone size: few
D gene: TRBD2
J gene: TRBJ2-1
CDR3 protein: CASSLASGISYNEQFF
CDR3 DNA: TGTGCCAGCAGCTTAGCTAGCGGGATTTCCTACAATGAGCAGTTCTTC

V gene: TRBV4-3
clone size: few
D gene: -
J gene: TRBJ2-2
CDR3 protein: CASSQGAGPNTGELFF
CDR3 DNA: TGCGCCAGCAGCCAAGGGGCCGGACCGAACACCGGGGAGCTGTTTTTT

V gene: TRBV11-2
clone size: -
D gene: TRBD2
J gene: TRBJ2-3
CDR3 protein: CASSHYPTAGGFTDTQYF
CDR3 DNA: TGTGCCAGCAGCCACTACCCCACAGCGGGAGGGTTCACAGATACGCAGTATTTT

V gene: TRBV4-2
clone size: -
D gene: TRBD2
J gene: TRBJ2-3
CDR3 protein: CASSQENSGRSDTQYF
CDR3 DNA: TGTGCCAGCAGCCAAGAGAATAGCGGGAGGTCCGATACGCAGTATTTT

V gene: TRBV7-9
clone size: -
D gene: -
J gene: TRBJ2-7
CDR3 protein: CASSLSSTPYEQYF
CDR3 DNA: TGTGCCAGCAGCCTTAGCTCAACTCCCTACGAGCAGTACTTC

V gene: TRBV2
clone size: many
D gene: TRBD2
J gene: TRBJ2-3
CDR3 protein: CASSSGGTSTDTQYF
CDR3 DNA: TGTGCCAGCAGTTCCGGGGGGACTAGCACAGATACGCAGTATTTT

V gene: TRBV9
clone size: -
D gene: TRBD1
J gene: TRBJ2-4
CDR3 protein: CASSARDRDNIQYF
CDR3 DNA: TGTGCCAGCAGCGCCCGGGACAGGGACAACATTCAGTACTTC

V gene: TRBV7-2
clone size: many
D gene: TRBD1
J gene: TRBJ2-7
CDR3 protein: CASSFRGQGTYEQYF
CDR3 DNA: TGTGCCAGCAGCTTCAGGGGACAGGGCACCTACGAGCAGTACTTC

V gene: TRBV6-5
clone size: -
D gene: -
J gene: TRBJ2-1
CDR3 protein: CASSYTPFRYNEQFF
CDR3 DNA: TGTGCCAGCAGTTACACCCCGTTTCGGTACAATGAGCAGTTCTTC

V gene: TRBV20-1
clone size: few
D gene: TRBD2
J gene: TRBJ2-1
CDR3 protein: CSATLPGLAKSNEQFF
CDR3 DNA: TGCAGTGCTACTTTACCGGGACTAGCTAAATCCAATGAGCAGTTCTTC

V gene: TRBV20-1
clone size: -
D gene: -
J gene: TRBJ2-7
CDR3 protein: CSARVRSSYEQYF
CDR3 DNA: TGCAGTGCTAGAGTCCGGAGCTCCTACGAGCAGTACTTC

V gene: TRBV4-2
clone size: few
D gene: TRBD2
J gene: TRBJ2-2
CDR3 protein: CASSQGELAGVKGGGELFF
CDR3 DNA: TGTGCCAGCAGCCAAGGGGAACTAGCGGGAGTTAAGGGAGGCGGGGAGCTGTTTTTT

V gene: TRBV20-1
clone size: few
D gene: TRBD2
J gene: TRBJ2-3
CDR3 protein: CSVSLPSGGTDTQYF
CDR3 DNA: TGCAGTGTTTCCCTTCCTAGCGGGGGGACAGATACGCAGTATTTT

V gene: TRBV12-3/TRBV12-4
clone size: few
D gene: TRBD2
J gene: TRBJ2-7
CDR3 protein: CASSHGLADTYEQYF
CDR3 DNA: TGTGCCAGCAGTCACGGACTAGCGGACACCTACGAGCAGTACTTC

V gene: TRBV28
clone size: many
D gene: TRBD2
J gene: TRBJ2-3
CDR3 protein: CASSLWGRGSTDTQYF
CDR3 DNA: TGTGCCAGCAGTTTATGGGGGCGGGGGAGCACAGATACGCAGTATTTT

V gene: TRBV5-1
clone size: few
D gene: TRBD1
J gene: TRBJ2-7
CDR3 protein: CASSLVPGTGAFYEQYF
CDR3 DNA: TGCGCCAGCAGCTTGGTCCCCGGGACAGGTGCCTTCTACGAGCAGTACTTC

V gene: TRBV28
clone size: once
D gene: TRBD2
J gene: TRBJ2-5
CDR3 protein: CASSPVAGAYHETQYF
CDR3 DNA: TGTGCCAGCAGTCCCGTGGCGGGAGCATACCACGAGACCCAGTACTTC

V gene: TRBV29-1
clone size: many
D gene: TRBD1
J gene: TRBJ2-1
CDR3 protein: CSLDRVPLCSYNEQFF
CDR3 DNA: TGCAGCCTGGACAGGGTCCCCCTCTGCTCCTACAATGAGCAGTTCTTC

V gene: TRBV6-1
clone size: -
D gene: TRBD2
J gene: TRBJ2-2
CDR3 protein: CASTGLAGTGELFF
CDR3 DNA: TGTGCCAGCACAGGCCTAGCGGGCACCGGGGAGCTGTTTTTT

V gene: TRBV12-3/TRBV12-4
clone size: many
D gene: -
J gene: TRBJ2-7
CDR3 protein: CASSLAGDPDYEQYF
CDR3 DNA: TGTGCCAGCAGTTTAGCGGGAGACCCCGACTACGAGCAGTACTTC

V gene: TRBV5-1
clone size: few
D gene: -
J gene: TRBJ1-2
CDR3 protein: CASSLALEPSAYGYTF
CDR3 DNA: TGCGCCAGCAGCTTGGCATTGGAACCCTCGGCATATGGCTACACCTTC

V gene: TRBV5-4
clone size: few
D gene: -
J gene: TRBJ2-7
CDR3 protein: CASSLVEFGEQYF
CDR3 DNA: TGTGCCAGCAGCTTGGTTGAGTTCGGCGAGCAGTACTTC

V gene: TRBV20-1
clone size: -
D gene: TRBD2
J gene: TRBJ2-1
CDR3 protein: CSAREPGTSYNEQFF
CDR3 DNA: TGCAGTGCTAGAGAGCCCGGGACTAGCTACAATGAGCAGTTCTTC

V gene: TRBV29-1
clone size: many
D gene: TRBD1
J gene: TRBJ2-1
CDR3 protein: CSVDSEGTGAGDEQFF
CDR3 DNA: TGCAGCGTAGACTCCGAGGGGACAGGGGCGGGGGATGAGCAGTTCTTC

V gene: TRBV12-3/TRBV12-4
clone size: -
D gene: TRBD2
J gene: TRBJ2-2
CDR3 protein: CASSGGLAGGTGELFF
CDR3 DNA: TGTGCCAGCAGTGGGGGACTAGCGGGAGGGACCGGGGAGCTGTTTTTT

V gene: TRBV28
clone size: few
D gene: -
J gene: TRBJ2-3
CDR3 protein: CASITTLMGTYGTDTQYF
CDR3 DNA: TGTGCCAGCATCACCACCCTCATGGGGACCTACGGGACAGATACGCAGTATTTT

V gene: TRBV12-3/TRBV12-4
clone size: few
D gene: TRBD2
J gene: TRBJ2-7
CDR3 protein: CASTLGLVGEQYF
CDR3 DNA: TGTGCCAGCACCCTAGGACTAGTAGGCGAGCAGTACTTC

V gene: TRBV18
clone size: -
D gene: TRBD1
J gene: TRBJ2-5
CDR3 protein: CASSPPILVQGAEETQYF
CDR3 DNA: TGTGCCAGCTCACCACCGATCCTCGTACAGGGGGCGGAGGAGACCCAGTACTTC

V gene: TRBV7-6
clone size: few
D gene: TRBD2
J gene: TRBJ2-1
CDR3 protein: CASSSGTSDEQFF
CDR3 DNA: TGTGCCAGCAGCTCTGGGACTAGCGATGAGCAGTTCTTC

V gene: TRBV12-3/TRBV12-4
clone size: -
D gene: TRBD1
J gene: TRBJ1-6
CDR3 protein: CASSSDRFDSPLHF
CDR3 DNA: TGTGCCAGCAGTTCGGACAGGTTCGATTCACCCCTCCACTTT

V gene: TRBV9
clone size: few
D gene: TRBD2
J gene: TRBJ2-1
CDR3 protein: CASSVEGLAGSTLSEQFF
CDR3 DNA: TGTGCCAGCAGCGTAGAGGGACTAGCGGGATCTACCCTGAGTGAGCAGTTCTTC

V gene: TRBV28
clone size: many
D gene: TRBD1
J gene: TRBJ2-1
CDR3 protein: CASSLTGTGREQFF
CDR3 DNA: TGTGCCAGCAGTTTGACCGGGACAGGGAGGGAGCAGTTCTTC

V gene: TRBV20-1
clone size: few
D gene: TRBD2
J gene: TRBJ2-5
CDR3 protein: CSAIRIAGEETQYF
CDR3 DNA: TGCAGTGCCATCAGGATAGCGGGAGAAGAGACCCAGTACTTC

V gene: TRBV12-3/TRBV12-4
clone size: few
D gene: -
J gene: TRBJ1-1
CDR3 protein: CASNPGGTEAFF
CDR3 DNA: TGTGCCAGCAACCCTGGGGGTACTGAAGCTTTCTTT

V gene: TRBV5-1
clone size: few
D gene: -
J gene: TRBJ2-7
CDR3 protein: CASSSRFRPLSYEQYF
CDR3 DNA: TGCGCCAGCAGCTCCCGTTTCAGGCCCCTGTCCTACGAGCAGTACTTC